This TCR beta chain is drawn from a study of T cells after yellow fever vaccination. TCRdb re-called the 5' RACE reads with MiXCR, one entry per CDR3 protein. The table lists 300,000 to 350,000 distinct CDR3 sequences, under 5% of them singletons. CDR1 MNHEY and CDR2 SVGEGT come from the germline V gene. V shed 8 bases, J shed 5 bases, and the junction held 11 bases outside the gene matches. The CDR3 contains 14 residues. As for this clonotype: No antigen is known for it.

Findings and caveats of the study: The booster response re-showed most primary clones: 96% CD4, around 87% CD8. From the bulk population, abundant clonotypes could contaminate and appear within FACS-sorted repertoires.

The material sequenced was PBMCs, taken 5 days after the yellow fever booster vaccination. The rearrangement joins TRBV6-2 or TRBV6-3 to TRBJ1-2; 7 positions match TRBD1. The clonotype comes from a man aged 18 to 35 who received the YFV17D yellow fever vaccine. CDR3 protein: CASGASGGRYGYTF. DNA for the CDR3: TGTGCCAGCGGAGCTTCAGGGGGTCGATATGGCTACACCTTC.